A selection of T cell receptor beta chains follows, all from one sample in a study of beta chain features in type 1 diabetes. TCRdb's copy holds only in-frame clones and misses some; the assay was immunoSEQ multiplex PCR. The sample contains 300,000 to 400,000 clones, 9.6% of which appear only once. The sample comprised central memory CD4+ T cells from blood. All receptors derive from a man in his thirties or forties with type 1 diabetes. CDR3s include the opening cysteine and the closing phenylalanine or tryptophan.

CDR3,V,J
CASSSRQVEGTQYF,TRBV28,TRBJ2-3
CASSRRGSNTGELFF,TRBV7-2,TRBJ2-2
CASSLAPDRVDTGELFF,TRBV5-1,TRBJ2-2
CASSLASEGSYGYTF,TRBV5-4,TRBJ1-2
CASSYSTGSSYEQYF,TRBV6-5,TRBJ2-7
CVGGRYTEAFF,TRBV30,TRBJ1-1
CAWSPAHEQYF,TRBV30,TRBJ2-7
CASSPPEETQYF,TRBV18,TRBJ2-5
CASSPRSGTGGYEQYF,TRBV18,TRBJ2-7
CASTRTSGSSYTGELFF,TRBV21-1,TRBJ2-2
CASSSLRDSSYGYTF,TRBV6-5,TRBJ1-2
CAISGDRLNTEAFF,TRBV10-3,TRBJ1-1
CASSWDNYEQYF,TRBV5-4,TRBJ2-7
CASSLHRGDSGYTF,TRBV27,TRBJ1-2
CASSLDRPGATDTQYF,TRBV11-2,TRBJ2-3
CAWTRQDTQYF,TRBV30,TRBJ2-3
CASSSRLWGGDTQYF,TRBV4-1,TRBJ2-3
CASSLTQGQETQYF,TRBV5-1,TRBJ2-5
CASSLWGVYEQYF,TRBV28,TRBJ2-7
CASSHGGPRGGTEAFF,TRBV4-3,TRBJ1-1
CSVKKQGMGQPQHF,TRBV29-1,TRBJ1-5
CASSKTRTSGPDTQYF,TRBV7-7,TRBJ2-3
CASSSGLAGGGGQETQYF,TRBV7-7,TRBJ2-5
CAISASKEGYGYTF,TRBV6-5,TRBJ1-2
CASNVRGGGETQYF,TRBV10-3,TRBJ2-5
CASGRGGDQPQHF,TRBV6-5,TRBJ1-5
CASSVQGDTEAFF,TRBV18,TRBJ1-1
CASSNGGRNTNYGYTF,TRBV19,TRBJ1-2
CASSFRTSGSTDTQYF,TRBV11-2,TRBJ2-3
CASSLDYILSTDTQYF,TRBV7-8,TRBJ2-3
CASSPRLAYNNEQFF,TRBV9,TRBJ2-1
CASSLAGTRNEQFF,TRBV7-9,TRBJ2-1
CASSQTGGGEQYF,TRBV7-3,TRBJ2-7
CASSDAGGGETQYF,TRBV10-2,TRBJ2-5
CASRSDRGQSYEQYF,TRBV13,TRBJ2-7
CASSLQLNTEAFF,TRBV6-6,TRBJ1-1
CASSWATSGNNEQFF,TRBV28,TRBJ2-1